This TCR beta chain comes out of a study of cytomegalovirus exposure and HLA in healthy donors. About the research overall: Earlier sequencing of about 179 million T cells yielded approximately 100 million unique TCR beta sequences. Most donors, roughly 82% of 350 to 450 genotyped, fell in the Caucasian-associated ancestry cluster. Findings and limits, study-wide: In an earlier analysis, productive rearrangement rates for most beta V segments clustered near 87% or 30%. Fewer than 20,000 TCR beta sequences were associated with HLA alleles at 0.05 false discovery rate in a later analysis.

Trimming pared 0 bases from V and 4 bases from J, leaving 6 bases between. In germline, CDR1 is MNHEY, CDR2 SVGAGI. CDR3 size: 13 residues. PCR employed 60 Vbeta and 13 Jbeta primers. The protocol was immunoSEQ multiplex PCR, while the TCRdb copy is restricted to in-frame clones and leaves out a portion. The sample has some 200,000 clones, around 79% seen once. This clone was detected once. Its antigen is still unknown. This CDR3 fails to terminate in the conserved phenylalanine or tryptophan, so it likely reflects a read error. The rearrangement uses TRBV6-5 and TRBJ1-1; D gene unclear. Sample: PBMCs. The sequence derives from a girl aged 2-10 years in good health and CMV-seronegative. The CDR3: CASSYSLGTEAFL. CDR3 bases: TGTGCCAGCAGTTACTCGCTGGGCACTGAAGCTTTCCTT.